These 20 T cell receptor beta chains were all obtained from the same sample, sequenced in a study of cytomegalovirus exposure and HLA in healthy donors. PCR was performed using 60 Vbeta and 13 Jbeta primers. This table comes from immunoSEQ multiplex PCR, and its TCRdb copy is limited to in-frame clones, with some not included. The sample includes over 65,000 clones, around four fifths of them seen just once. The sample comprised PBMCs. The receptors originated from a human donor in good health.

The V gene is TRBV7-8, the J gene TRBJ2-2, with D perhaps matching TRBD2 (5 bases). In germline, CDR1 is SGHVS, CDR2 FQNEAQ. V was cut by 4 bases and J by 5 bases, with 14 bases left in between. CDR3 length: 15 amino acids. The chain's CDR3 is CASSYIISGTGELFF. The CDR3 nucleotides are TGTGCCAGCAGCTACATAATCTCGGGGACCGGGGAGCTGTTTTTT.

The rearrangement links TRBV9 to TRBJ1-6, with a possible D match to TRBD1 (5 bases). Trimming took 0 bases from V and 14 from J, leaving 24 bases between them. The CDR3 runs 17 residues. CDR1 is SGDLS, CDR2 YYNGEE, per germline. CDR3 in DNA: TGTGCCAGCAGCGTAGATTTGATGGAAAAGGGCCAAGGGGCCCTCCACTTT. This gives the protein CASSVDLMEKGQGALHF.

Only a few counts were recorded for this clone. This sequence joins TRBV10-2 and TRBJ2-3; D unclear. CDR1 and CDR2 (germline): WSHSY, SAAADI. The CDR3 runs 14 residues. Trimming took 2 bases from V and 4 from J, leaving 10 bases between them. CDR3: CASSEGLVADTQYF. The CDR3, as DNA: TGCGCCAGCAGTGAGGGTTTAGTAGCAGATACGCAGTATTTT.

This clone was seen just once. V usage is TRBV9 and J usage is TRBJ1-2; the match to TRBD1 covers 7 bases. With V trimmed by 4 bases and J by 5 bases, 5 bases remained unmatched. Germline V gene lookup returns CDR1 SGDLS and CDR2 YYNGEE. The CDR3 runs to 13 residues. The CDR3 reads CASSQGTDYGYTF. Written as DNA, the CDR3 is TGTGCCAGCAGCCAAGGGACAGATTATGGCTACACCTTC.

The chain carries TRBV15 and TRBJ1-2, with 7 bases fitting TRBD1. Germline V gene lookup returns CDR1 LNHNV and CDR2 YYDKDF (reference sequence). V dropped 3 bases and J dropped 7; count of bases not matched to a gene: 17. CDR3 length: 17 amino acids. The CDR3: CATSRNPWGTEAGGYTF. The CDR3 nucleotides are TGTGCCACCAGCAGGAACCCCTGGGGGACAGAGGCGGGTGGCTACACCTTC.

The chain links TRBV5-6 to TRBJ2-7; TRBD1 matches at 10 bases. CDR1 and CDR2 (germline): SGHDT, YYEEEE. With 4 bases clipped from V and 2 bases from J, the junction kept 6 bases outside the gene matches. The CDR3 extends over 15 amino acids. In DNA, the CDR3 is TGTGCCAGCAGCCCGGGGACAGGGGTAACCTACGAGCAGTACTTC. Protein product: CASSPGTGVTYEQYF. Looking up the rest from reference TRBV5-6 and TRBJ2-7 gives the full variable domain: DAGVTQSPTHLIKTRGQQVTLRCSPKSGHDTVSWYQQALGQGPQFIFQYYEEEERQRGNFPDRFSGHQFPNYSSELNVNALLLGDSALYLCASSPGTGVTYEQYFGPGTRLTVT.

This clone was picked up one time. The V and J genes are TRBV7-2 and TRBJ2-5, with TRBD2 matching over 14 bases. The CDR3 has 16 residues. V lost 5 bases to trimming and J lost 3 bases; unmatched junction nucleotides: 5. The germline V gene has CDR1 SGHTA and CDR2 FQGNSA. CDR3 in amino acids: CASSLRLAGGKETQYF. In nucleotides, the CDR3 is TGTGCCAGCAGCCTTCGACTAGCGGGGGGGAAAGAGACCCAGTACTTC. The whole variable domain, filled in from reference TRBV7-2 and TRBJ2-5, reads GAGVSQSPSNKVTEKGKDVELRCDPISGHTALYWYRQSLGQGLEFLIYFQGNSAPDKSGLPSDRFSAERTGGSVSTLTIQRTQQEDSAVYLCASSLRLAGGKETQYFGPGTRLLVL.

V gene TRBV18 combines with J gene TRBJ2-1; 8 bases are a match to TRBD2. V lost 0 bases, J lost 5 bases, and 6 bases stayed unmatched. This CDR3 is built from 16 residues. The germline V gene encodes CDR1 KGHSH and CDR2 LQKENI. Here the CDR3 DNA reads TGTGCCAGCTCACCACCGAATCGGGGGGGAAACAATGAGCAGTTCTTC. Residues: CASSPPNRGGNNEQFF.

The chain has TRBV9 and TRBJ2-7; D gene ambiguous. Looked up from germline, CDR1 is SGDLS and CDR2 is YYNGEE. This CDR3 has 14 amino acids. V was clipped by 2 bases and J by 0 bases, with 9 bases between them. In DNA form, the CDR3 reads TGTGCCAGCAGCGTTGATGGGCCCTCCTACGAGCAGTACTTC. Its translation: CASSVDGPSYEQYF.

The V and J genes are TRBV11-2 and TRBJ2-7; D is undetermined. The CDR3 sequence is 13 residues long. With 5 bases removed from V and 1 base from J, the gap between germline ends came to 9 bases. The germline gives CDR1 SGHAT, CDR2 FQNNGV. The CDR3 nucleotides are TGTGCCAGCAGCACCACCGCGTCCTACGAGCAGTACTTC. Translating gives CASSTTASYEQYF. Full variable domain (outside the CDR3, taken from reference TRBV11-2 and TRBJ2-7): EAGVAQSPRYKIIEKRQSVAFWCNPISGHATLYWYQQILGQGPKLLIQFQNNGVVDDSQLPKDRFSAERLKGVDSTLKIQPAKLEDSAVYLCASSTTASYEQYFGPGTRLTVT.

V is TRBV13 and J is TRBJ1-1; 7 positions agree with TRBD1. V was clipped by 3 bases and J by 0 bases; unmatched bases: 1. Germline CDR1 reads PRHDT; CDR2 reads FYEKMQ (reference sequence). CDR3 size: 14 residues. CDR3 sequence reads: CASSFGTVNTEAFF. CDR3 coding DNA: TGTGCCAGCAGCTTCGGGACAGTGAACACTGAAGCTTTCTTT.

The rearrangement links TRBV7-2 to TRBJ2-3, with TRBD2 matching 10 bases. Germline loops: CDR1 SGHTA, CDR2 FQGNSA. The CDR3 has 16 residues. The V gene end was trimmed by 6 bases and the J gene end by 0 bases; junction bases not matched to a gene: 6. CDR3 coding DNA: TGTGCCAGCAGTCCAACTAGCGGGATAAGCACAGATACGCAGTATTTT. Translating it yields CASSPTSGISTDTQYF.

The rearrangement links TRBV5-6 to TRBJ1-2; 7 bases map to TRBD1. With 0 bases clipped from V and 4 bases from J, the junction kept 6 bases outside the gene matches. The CDR3 covers 15 residues. CDR1 SGHDT and CDR2 YYEEEE come from the germline V gene. Here the CDR3 DNA reads TGTGCCAGCAGCTTGGACCCCGGGACAGCCTATGGCTACACCTTC. This gives the protein CASSLDPGTAYGYTF.

The chain is built from TRBV9 and TRBJ1-2, with 7 bases lining up with TRBD1. With V trimmed by 0 bases and J by 7 bases, 3 bases remained unmatched. This CDR3 region has 13 residues. Germline CDR1 SGDLS, CDR2 YYNGEE. CDR3 region: CASSVAGGRGYTF. CDR3 sequence (DNA): TGTGCCAGCAGCGTAGCAGGGGGTCGTGGCTACACCTTC.

The chain recombines TRBV30 with TRBJ2-2, with TRBD2 matching 7 bases. In germline, CDR1 is GTSNPN, CDR2 SVGIG (reference sequence). The CDR3 spans 15 residues. With V trimmed by 5 bases and J by 4 bases, 10 bases remained unmatched. The CDR3 DNA sequence: TGTGCCTGGGCCAAGGGAGGGATGGGCACCGGGGAGCTGTTTTTT. It translates to CAWAKGGMGTGELFF.

The chain has TRBV29-1 and TRBJ1-5; TRBD1 aligns across 9 bases. Germline V gives CDR1 SQVTM, CDR2 ANQGSEA. The trim removed 4 bases at V and 2 bases at J, leaving 3 bases unmatched. This CDR3 is 14 amino acids long. Here the CDR3 DNA reads TGCAGCGTTGGTACAGGGGGCGGCAATCAGCCCCAGCATTTT. Translating it yields CSVGTGGGNQPQHF.

The table lists this clone with a count of one. The rearrangement joins TRBV2 to TRBJ1-1; 11 bases match TRBD1. Trimming took 10 bases from V and 0 from J; bases not matched to a gene: 7. Germline CDR1 SNHLY, CDR2 FYNNEI. The CDR3 extends over 15 amino acids. The CDR3 spells CATAGQGALNTEAFF. The DNA of the CDR3 is TGTGCCACAGCCGGACAGGGGGCTTTGAACACTGAAGCTTTCTTT.

The J gene is TRBJ1-1, the V gene TRBV19; no definite D call. The CDR3 covers 14 residues. V was shortened by 5 bases and J by 1 base, with 11 bases between the two germline ends. Germline assignment: CDR1 LNHDA and CDR2 SQIVND (reference sequence). The CDR3 here is CASSFGKPNTEAFF. As DNA, the CDR3 is TGTGCCAGTAGTTTTGGCAAACCGAACACTGAAGCTTTCTTT.

The CDR3 spells CASTAGGLQGREKLFF. CDR3 DNA sequence: TGTGCCAGTACGGCCGGGGGTTTACAGGGGCGTGAAAAACTGTTTTTT. The chain has TRBV19 and TRBJ1-4, with 7 bases fitting TRBD1. Losses at the gene ends were 7 bases for V and 7 bases for J; bases not matched to a gene: 15. CDR3 length: 16 amino acids. Germline assignment: CDR1 LNHDA and CDR2 SQIVND (reference sequence).

The chain carries TRBV6-6 and TRBJ2-2; D call uncertain. The germline V gene has CDR1 MNHNY and CDR2 SVGAGI (reference sequence). This CDR3 is 16 amino acids long. V was trimmed by 5 bases and J by 3 bases, leaving 16 bases between them. CDR3: CASSPPGMQDTGELFF. CDR3 sequence (DNA): TGTGCCAGCAGTCCCCCCGGTATGCAGGACACCGGGGAGCTGTTTTTT.